This T cell receptor (beta chain) is drawn from a study of T cells in Graves' hyperthyroidism and ophthalmopathy. This clonotype was counted many times. Ophthalmopathy cases met thresholds of Clinical Activity Score at least 3, NOSPECS grade at least 4 and duration under 3 months. This CDR3 is 11 amino acids long. The ends were cut back, 8 bases at V and 6 bases at J, with 11 bases in the middle. Germline V CDR1 and CDR2: SNHLY, FYNNEI. RNA transcripts yielded amplified TCR beta CDR3 regions. TCR CDR3 underwent first-round RT-PCR with the HTBI primer set. TCRdb independently ran MiXCR on the multiplex PCR reads; one entry per CDR3 protein. The top ten clones hold less than 9% of a sample with around 620,000 distinct CDR3 sequences, 13% to 15% of them seen once.

The chain is built from TRBV2 and TRBJ2-7; D unclear. The sequenced material came from blood. The clonotype originates from a woman younger than 30 with Graves' ophthalmopathy. CDR3 DNA: TGTGCCAGCGGTATTTTTCGCGAGCAGTACTTC. Residues: CASGIFREQYF.